The 9 T cell receptor beta chains reported below all come from one sample, sequenced in a study of blood T cell repertoires in COVID-19. Profiling relied on immunoSEQ multiplex PCR, and the TCRdb table lists in-frame clones only, not all of them. This table has 150,000 to 200,000 clones, about 78% appearing once. Sequenced: PBMCs or T cells enriched from blood (not recorded which). These receptors were collected from a woman between 45 and 65 years old who had recovered from COVID-19.

This clone was seen a single time. This rearrangement joins TRBV6-5 to TRBJ2-3; 9 bases are a match to TRBD2. Germline values: CDR1 MNHEY, CDR2 SVGAGI. The J segment lost 3 bases and the V segment lost 8 bases, leaving 6 bases of the junction unmatched. This CDR3 is 14 amino acids long. The CDR3 loop is CASAASGITDTQYF. Here the CDR3 DNA reads TGTGCCAGCGCGGCTAGCGGGATTACAGATACGCAGTATTTT.

The chain links TRBV7-6 to TRBJ2-3, with 8 bases identical to TRBD2. The V and J ends lost 1 base and 4 bases, in that order; junction bases with no gene match: 7. The CDR3 extends over 16 amino acids. Germline values: CDR1 SGHVS, CDR2 FNYEAQ. The CDR3: CASSLVGAGDADTQYF. The CDR3 region has the DNA TGTGCCAGCAGCTTAGTGGGAGCGGGAGATGCAGATACGCAGTATTTT.

The chain uses TRBV15 and TRBJ1-5; no clear D. V dropped 0 bases and J dropped 4 bases, with 13 bases sitting between them. This CDR3 is 16 amino acids long. Per germline, CDR1 LNHNV and CDR2 YYDKDF (reference sequence). The CDR3 coding sequence is TGTGCCACCAGCAGAGATCGAGGAGCCTTAAATCAGCCCCAGCATTTT. Encoded protein: CATSRDRGALNQPQHF.

V and J are TRBV29-1 and TRBJ2-5; D is possibly TRBD2 (6 bases). The CDR3 covers 12 residues. Germline CDR1 SQVTM, CDR2 ANQGSEA. The V and J ends lost 4 bases and 5 bases respectively, with 11 bases between them. CDR3 sequence reads: CSVGAGRETQYF. CDR3 coding DNA: TGCAGCGTTGGGGCAGGGAGGGAGACCCAGTACTTC. Drawing the rest from reference TRBV29-1 and TRBJ2-5, the complete variable domain is SAVISQKPSRDICQRGTSLTIQCQVDSQVTMMFWYRQQPGQSLTLIATANQGSEATYESGFVIDKFPISRPNLTFSTLTVSNMSPEDSSIYLCSVGAGRETQYFGPGTRLLVL.

A remark on this clone: The same CDR3 is also encoded by other DNA sequences in this sample. CDR3 residues: CASSLGGQNTEAFF. The CDR3 bases are TGTGCCAGCAGCTTAGGGGGACAGAACACTGAAGCTTTCTTT. The chain uses TRBV7-9 and TRBJ1-1, with a possible D match to TRBD1 (6 bases). Trimming stripped 1 base from V and 1 base from J, with 7 bases between. The CDR3 runs to 14 residues. Germline lookup yields CDR1 SEHNR and CDR2 FQNEAQ (reference sequence).

V is TRBV2 and J is TRBJ2-7; 11 bases agree with TRBD1. CDR1 and CDR2 from the germline V gene are SNHLY and FYNNEI. After removal of 7 bases from V and 2 bases from J, the junction contained 10 bases not matched to a gene. CDR3 length: 16 residues. This CDR3 is CASTRGPGQGAYEQYF. The CDR3 bases are TGTGCCAGCACCCGGGGGCCGGGACAGGGGGCCTACGAGCAGTACTTC.

This chain uses TRBV13 with TRBJ2-7, with a tentative D call TRBD2 (5 bases). The CDR3 has 16 residues. Germline V gene data show CDR1 as PRHDT and CDR2 as FYEKMQ (reference sequence). V shed 3 bases and J shed 2 bases, with 17 bases lying between them. The CDR3 nucleotides are TGTGCCAGCAGCTTTCGCATCGGCAGCGGAACCTACGAGCAGTACTTC. Amino acid sequence: CASSFRIGSGTYEQYF.

This rearrangement joins TRBV7-2 to TRBJ2-3; D is unclear. Trimming took 0 bases from V and 4 from J, leaving 5 bases between them. CDR3 length: 13 residues. Germline CDR1 reads SGHTA; CDR2 reads FQGNSA. CDR3: CASSLAPADTQYF. CDR3 DNA sequence: TGTGCCAGCAGCTTAGCTCCAGCAGATACGCAGTATTTT. Full variable domain (remainder filled in from reference TRBV7-2 and TRBJ2-3): GAGVSQSPSNKVTEKGKDVELRCDPISGHTALYWYRQSLGQGLEFLIYFQGNSAPDKSGLPSDRFSAERTGGSVSTLTIQRTQQEDSAVYLCASSLAPADTQYFGPGTRLTVL.

The genes are TRBV24-1 and TRBJ2-7; 9 positions agree with TRBD2. This CDR3 contains 13 residues. With 5 bases clipped from V and 5 bases from J, the junction kept 3 bases outside the gene matches. Germline V CDR1 and CDR2: KGHDR, SFDVKD. CDR3 DNA sequence: TGTGCCACCAGTGGAAGCGGGAGGAACGAGCAGTACTTC. Protein sequence: CATSGSGRNEQYF.